Described below is a single T cell receptor beta chain sequence and its context. This entry is derived from a study of blood T cell repertoires in COVID-19. Study information: Sites across the United States, Italy and Spain contributed samples from acute and convalescent COVID-19. T cells, B-cell-depleted T cells, or PBMCs supplied cDNA or gDNA.

In germline, CDR1 is SGHNT, CDR2 YYREEE (reference sequence). Between the trimmed V and J ends, which lost 1 base and 9 bases, there was a span of 14 bases. CDR3 length equals 15 residues. Original handling: Researchers report that nucleated cell counts were estimated from reference gene primer amplification. TCRdb keeps only in-frame clones here, not all; method: immunoSEQ multiplex PCR. Clonal size and the V and J genes are those of that table, whereas D and trimming came from the DNA. The sample has some 130,000 clones, 65% to 80% seen once. The TCR was taken from a man older than 75 with acute or convalescent COVID-19. Material for sequencing was peripheral blood. This rearrangement joins TRBV5-4 to TRBJ1-6, with no clear D. The CDR3 DNA follows: TGTGCCAGCAGCTTGAGTAACAGCTTACTTTCACCCCTCCACTTT. Protein: CASSLSNSLLSPLHF.